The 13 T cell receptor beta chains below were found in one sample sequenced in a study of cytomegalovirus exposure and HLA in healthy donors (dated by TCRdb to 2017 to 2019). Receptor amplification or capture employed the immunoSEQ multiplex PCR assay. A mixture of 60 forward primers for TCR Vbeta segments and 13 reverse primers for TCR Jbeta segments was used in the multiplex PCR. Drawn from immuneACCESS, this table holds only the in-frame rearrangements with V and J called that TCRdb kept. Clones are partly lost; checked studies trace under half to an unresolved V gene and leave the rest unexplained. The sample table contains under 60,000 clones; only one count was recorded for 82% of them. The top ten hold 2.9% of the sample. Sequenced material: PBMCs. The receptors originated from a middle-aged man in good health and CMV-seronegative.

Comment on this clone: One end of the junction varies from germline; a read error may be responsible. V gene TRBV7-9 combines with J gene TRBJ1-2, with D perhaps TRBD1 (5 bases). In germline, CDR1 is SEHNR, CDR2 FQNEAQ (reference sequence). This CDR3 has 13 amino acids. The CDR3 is CSSSTQGIYGYTF. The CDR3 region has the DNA TGTTCCAGCAGCACCCAGGGTATCTATGGCTACACCTTC.

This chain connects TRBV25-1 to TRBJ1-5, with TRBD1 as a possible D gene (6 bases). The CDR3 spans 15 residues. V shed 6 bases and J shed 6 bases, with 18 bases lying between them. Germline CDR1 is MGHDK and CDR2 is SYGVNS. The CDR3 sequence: CASSPAGGRGQPQHF. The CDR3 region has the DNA TGTGCCAGCAGCCCGGCGGGGGGCCGTGGTCAGCCCCAGCATTTT. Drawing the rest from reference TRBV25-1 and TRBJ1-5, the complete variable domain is EADIYQTPRYLVIGTGKKITLECSQTMGHDKMYWYQQDPGMELHLIHYSYGVNSTEKGDLSSESTVSRIRTEHFPLTLESARPSHTSQYLCASSPAGGRGQPQHFGDGTRLSIL.

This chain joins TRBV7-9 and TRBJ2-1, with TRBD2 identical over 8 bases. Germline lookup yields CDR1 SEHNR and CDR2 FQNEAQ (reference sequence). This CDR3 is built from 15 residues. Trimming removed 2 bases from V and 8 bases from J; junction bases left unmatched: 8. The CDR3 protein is CASSLQGPREDEQFF. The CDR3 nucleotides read TGTGCCAGCAGCTTACAGGGACCGCGGGAGGATGAGCAGTTCTTC.

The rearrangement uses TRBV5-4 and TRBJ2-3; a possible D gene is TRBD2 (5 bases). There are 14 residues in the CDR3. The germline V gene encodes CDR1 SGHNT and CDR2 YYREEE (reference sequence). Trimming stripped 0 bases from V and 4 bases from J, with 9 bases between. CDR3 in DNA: TGTGCCAGCAGCTTGGGTGGGAGTTCAGATACGCAGTATTTT. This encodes CASSLGGSSDTQYF. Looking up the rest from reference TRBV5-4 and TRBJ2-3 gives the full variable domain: ETGVTQSPTHLIKTRGQQVTLRCSSQSGHNTVSWYQQALGQGPQFIFQYYREEENGRGNFPPRFSGLQFPNYSSELNVNALELDDSALYLCASSLGGSSDTQYFGPGTRLTVL.

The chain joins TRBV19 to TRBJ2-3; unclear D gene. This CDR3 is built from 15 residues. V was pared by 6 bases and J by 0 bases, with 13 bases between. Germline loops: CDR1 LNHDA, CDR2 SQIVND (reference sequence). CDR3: CASRYMASSTDTQYF. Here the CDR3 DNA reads TGTGCCAGTAGGTATATGGCCTCTAGCACAGATACGCAGTATTTT.

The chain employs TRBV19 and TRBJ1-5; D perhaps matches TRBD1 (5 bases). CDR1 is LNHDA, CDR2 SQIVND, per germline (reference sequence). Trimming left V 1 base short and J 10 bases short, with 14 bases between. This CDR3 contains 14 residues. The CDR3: CASSIGGQGLPQHF. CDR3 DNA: TGTGCCAGTAGTATAGGCGGCCAGGGCCTACCCCAGCATTTT.

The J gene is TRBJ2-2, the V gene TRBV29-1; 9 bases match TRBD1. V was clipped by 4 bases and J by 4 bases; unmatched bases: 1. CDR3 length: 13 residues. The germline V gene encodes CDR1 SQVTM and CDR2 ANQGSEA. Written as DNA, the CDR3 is TGCAGCGTTGCGGGACAGGGCACCGGGGAGCTGTTTTTT. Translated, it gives CSVAGQGTGELFF.

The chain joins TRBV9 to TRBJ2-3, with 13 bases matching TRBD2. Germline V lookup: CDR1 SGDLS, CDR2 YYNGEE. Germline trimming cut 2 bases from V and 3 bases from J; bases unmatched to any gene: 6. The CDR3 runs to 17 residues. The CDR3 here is CASSVSGLAGETDTQYF. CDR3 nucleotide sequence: TGTGCCAGCAGCGTTTCTGGACTAGCGGGGGAGACAGATACGCAGTATTTT.

The CDR3 region has the DNA TGTGCCAGCACCAAAGGCGCGGGATTGGGTAATTCACCCCTCCACTTT. Translation gives CASTKGAGLGNSPLHF. The chain is built from TRBV7-8 and TRBJ1-6, with unresolved D. CDR3 length: 16 residues. Trimming left V 7 bases short and J 6 bases short, with 19 bases between. Germline CDR1 is SGHVS and CDR2 is FQNEAQ.

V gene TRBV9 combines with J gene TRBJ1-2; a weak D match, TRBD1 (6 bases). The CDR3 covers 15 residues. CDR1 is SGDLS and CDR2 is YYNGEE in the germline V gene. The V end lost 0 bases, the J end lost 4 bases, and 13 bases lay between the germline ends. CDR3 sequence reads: CASSVGVQGGYGYTF. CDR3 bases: TGTGCCAGCAGCGTAGGCGTTCAAGGGGGCTATGGCTACACCTTC.

Here the CDR3 reads CASSVSDGRYPGELFF. The CDR3 DNA follows: TGTGCCAGCAGCGTTTCCGATGGGCGTTATCCCGGGGAGCTGTTTTTT. V usage is TRBV9 and J usage is TRBJ2-2; D call uncertain. CDR3 length equals 16 residues. Per the germline V gene, CDR1 is SGDLS and CDR2 is YYNGEE. The V and J ends lost 2 bases and 6 bases respectively, with 17 bases between them.

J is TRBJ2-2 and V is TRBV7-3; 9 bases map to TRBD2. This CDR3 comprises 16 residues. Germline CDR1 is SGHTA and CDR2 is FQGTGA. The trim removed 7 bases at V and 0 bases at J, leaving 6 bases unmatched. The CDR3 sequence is CASTQAGGANTGELFF. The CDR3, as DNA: TGTGCCAGCACTCAAGCGGGGGGCGCGAACACCGGGGAGCTGTTTTTT.

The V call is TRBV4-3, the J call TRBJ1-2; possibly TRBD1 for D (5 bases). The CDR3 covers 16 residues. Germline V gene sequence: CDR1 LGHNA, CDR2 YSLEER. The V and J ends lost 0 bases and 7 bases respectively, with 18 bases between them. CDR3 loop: CASSQDLGGWAGGYTF. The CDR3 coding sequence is TGCGCCAGCAGCCAAGATCTTGGGGGGTGGGCAGGTGGCTACACCTTC.